This T cell receptor (beta chain) came from a study of OX40 agonist ivuxolimab in advanced cancers. A note on the overall study: Ivuxolimab was an agonistic, fully human IgG2 monoclonal antibody directed against OX40 (CD134), a costimulatory receptor. The purpose of peripheral TCRbeta sequencing was to test whether ivuxolimab changed TCR sequence diversity and led to clonal T-cell expansion. Intravenous ivuxolimab was administered to patients every 2 weeks at six dose levels: 0.01, 0.1, 0.3, 1.5, 3 and 10 mg/kg. In the dose-escalation cohort, 82.7% of patients were male, and the mean age was approximately 60 years, with a range of about 20 to 79. Three dose-escalation patients achieved partial responses, one with hepatocellular carcinoma and two with cutaneous melanoma. Among the 50 to 55 dose-escalation patients, around 20 had hepatocellular carcinoma, around 15 melanoma, 9 renal cell carcinoma and 9 head and neck cancer. The paper describes the monotherapy dose-escalation part (N of about 52 patients) of the phase I trial of ivuxolimab. Prior anti-PD-1, anti-PD-L1 or anti-CTLA-4 therapy was permitted, and checkpoint inhibitors had been received by about 36% of dose-escalation patients. Overall study outcomes, separate from this receptor: Low levels of normalized T-cell clonal expansion were also seen in some patients who did not respond. In the 0.1-3.0 mg/kg groups, partial responders had among the lowest normalized peripheral clonal expansion, particularly in CD8+ T cells. After ivuxolimab, CD8+ T cells had more expanded clones than CD4+ T cells on average. At doses from 0.1 to 3.0 mg/kg, clonal expansion was seen in both CD4+ and CD8+ blood T cells between baseline and week 6. The antigen specificity of the peripheral T cells that underwent clonal expansion was not determined.

The trial excluded patients who had a history of autoimmune disease or who were on systemic immunosuppression. Peripheral blood for TCR sequencing was drawn from every dose cohort at baseline, at cycle 4 day 1 and at cycle 7 day 1. The samples were taken from a phase I, first-in-human, multicenter, open-label dose-escalation trial of ivuxolimab. The trial enrolled adults with locally advanced or metastatic head and neck squamous cell, hepatocellular, melanoma or renal cell carcinoma. Before TCR sequencing, CD4+ T cells and CD8+ T cells from peripheral blood were sorted into separate populations. Worth noting for this clone: This receptor's antigen is unknown. No much larger clone exists at a distance of one base, and base qualities are not known.

CDR1 and CDR2 (LNHDA, SQIVND) derive from the germline V gene (reference sequence). Taken from cysteine to phenylalanine, the CDR3 has 14 residues. Kept here is only the CDR3 DNA, which spans 42 bases and is read in frame from base 1. V was cut back by 1 base and J by 8 bases, leaving a gap of 14 bases between them. For sequencing of the TCRbeta CDR3 region, genomic DNA was extracted from the sorted cells. The immunoSEQ Assay was used to sequence the TCRbeta CDR3 regions. TCRdb re-hosts the immuneACCESS table, in-frame sequences only. Its copies lack some clones; in the studies checked, an unresolved V gene accounts for under half of them, and the cause for the rest is not known. The sample table records some 46,000 clones; about 89% of these occur just once. Of the sample, roughly 12% falls within the top ten clones.

This receptor chain uses TRBV19 and TRBJ1-1, and the D gene may be TRBD1, 6 bases matching. Sequenced here: CD4+ or CD8+ T cells sorted from blood, sampled in a trial of the OX40 agonist ivuxolimab. This clonotype originated in an adult with an advanced solid tumor such as melanoma, head and neck, liver or kidney cancer. The CDR3 region has the sequence CASSIGGANAEAFF. At the DNA level, the sequence is TGTGCCAGTAGTATAGGGGGGGCGAACGCAGAAGCTTTCTTT.